A selection of T cell receptor beta chains follows, all from one sample in a study of cytomegalovirus exposure and HLA in healthy donors. Clones were sequenced by immunoSEQ multiplex PCR, and TCRdb holds only the in-frame ones, with some missing. In the table there are about 110,000 clones, approximately 16% of which are singletons. The specimen was PBMCs. All receptors derive from a female donor in good health and CMV-seronegative. Each CDR3 is given with its conserved first and last residue. The D gene is left open where the match is weak. Clone size is not always given. Where it is, it says once, few, many or a class for expanded clones.

TRBJ1-4	-	TRBV18	-	CASSPDQGNEKLFF	TGTGCCAGCTCACCTGACCAGGGGAATGAAAAACTGTTTTTT
TRBJ1-3	-	TRBV7-8	few	CASSATGSSGNTIYF	TGTGCCAGCAGCGCCACAGGGTCCTCTGGAAACACCATATATTTT
TRBJ1-1	-	TRBV6-5	-	CASSYSAGYTEAFF	TGTGCCAGCAGTTACTCTGCCGGGTATACTGAAGCTTTCTTT
TRBJ2-7	TRBD1	TRBV19	once	CASSIMDRGGEQYF	TGTGCCAGTAGTATCATGGACAGGGGAGGCGAGCAGTACTTC
TRBJ2-7	TRBD2	TRBV7-2	-	CASSSPSGLYEQYF	TGTGCCAGCAGCTCCCCTAGCGGTCTCTACGAGCAGTACTTC
TRBJ1-4	-	TRBV2	few	CASSEPTVGDEKLFF	TGTGCCAGCAGTGAACCAACCGTCGGGGATGAAAAACTGTTTTTT
TRBJ2-2	-	TRBV10-2	few	CASSESIGANTGELFF	TGCGCCAGCAGTGAGTCGATAGGAGCAAACACCGGGGAGCTGTTTTTT
TRBJ1-5	-	TRBV6-1	-	CASSESVANQPQHF	TGTGCCAGCAGTGAAAGCGTTGCGAATCAGCCCCAGCATTTT
TRBJ2-1	-	TRBV9	-	CASSVEAISYNEQFF	TGTGCCAGCAGCGTAGAAGCGATCTCCTACAATGAGCAGTTCTTC
TRBJ1-1	-	TRBV5-1	-	CASSWGHQNTEAFF	TGCGCCAGCAGCTGGGGACATCAGAACACTGAAGCTTTCTTT
TRBJ2-3	-	TRBV6-4	few	CASSVEFGDTQYF	TGTGCCAGCAGTGTAGAGTTCGGGGATACGCAGTATTTT
TRBJ2-1	TRBD2	TRBV25-1	-	CASGDSRGVNEQFF	TGTGCCAGCGGTGACAGCCGGGGGGTCAATGAGCAGTTCTTC
TRBJ1-5	TRBD1	TRBV5-1	few	CASRPTGGRGQPQHF	TGCGCCAGCAGGCCGACAGGGGGCAGGGGTCAGCCCCAGCATTTT
TRBJ2-3	-	TRBV6-5	-	CASSYSNFPDTQYF	TGTGCCAGCAGTTATAGTAATTTCCCAGATACGCAGTATTTT
TRBJ2-5	-	TRBV4-3	-	CASSQDGGETQYF	TGCGCCAGCAGCCAAGATGGGGGGGAGACCCAGTACTTC
TRBJ1-4	TRBD1	TRBV6-1	few	CASRLTGANEKLFF	TGTGCCAGCAGGCTGACAGGGGCTAATGAAAAACTGTTTTTT
TRBJ2-7	TRBD2	TRBV14	few	CASSRNDPRGAYEQYF	TGTGCCAGCAGCCGGAATGACCCCCGGGGGGCCTACGAGCAGTACTTC
TRBJ2-3	-	TRBV7-8	few	CASSSLRASDTQYF	TGTGCCAGCAGCTCACTCCGAGCGAGCGATACGCAGTATTTT
TRBJ1-1	TRBD1	TRBV28	few	CASGRNTGANTEAFF	TGTGCCAGCGGGCGGAACACAGGGGCGAACACTGAAGCTTTCTTT
TRBJ2-1	TRBD2	TRBV12-5	few	CASGLDGLVNEQFF	TGTGCTAGTGGTTTGGACGGACTAGTCAATGAGCAGTTCTTC
TRBJ1-2	-	TRBV7-9	few	CASTLVANYGYTF	TGTGCCAGCACCTTAGTCGCGAACTATGGCTACACCTTC
TRBJ2-4	-	TRBV5-4	-	CASEDSSVRNIQYF	TGTGCCAGTGAGGACAGTTCGGTCCGAAACATTCAGTACTTC
TRBJ2-3	TRBD2	TRBV7-9	-	CASSSSGRAHTDTQYF	TGTGCCAGCAGCTCCTCAGGGAGGGCTCACACAGATACGCAGTATTTT
TRBJ2-7	TRBD2	TRBV5-6	few	CASSQRLAGAYEQYF	TGTGCCAGCAGCCAGAGACTAGCGGGAGCCTACGAGCAGTACTTC
TRBJ2-7	TRBD1	TRBV18	-	CASSPPTGVGEQYF	TGTGCCAGCTCACCTCCGACAGGGGTGGGCGAGCAGTACTTC
TRBJ2-5	-	TRBV2	few	CASNRGETQYF	TGTGCCAGCAATCGGGGTGAGACCCAGTACTTC
TRBJ2-7	-	TRBV10-3	-	CAISEVGVTYEQYF	TGTGCCATCAGTGAGGTAGGAGTTACCTACGAGCAGTACTTC
TRBJ2-7	TRBD2	TRBV28	-	CASSTQAGVAYEQYF	TGTGCCAGCAGTACCCAGGCGGGAGTGGCCTACGAGCAGTACTTC
TRBJ2-3	-	TRBV11-2	-	CASSPDTDTQYF	TGTGCCAGCAGTCCAGACACAGATACGCAGTATTTT
TRBJ2-5	TRBD1	TRBV30	-	CACEAGTGLETQYF	TGTGCCTGTGAAGCCGGGACAGGGTTAGAGACCCAGTACTTC
TRBJ1-5	TRBD1	TRBV7-9	-	CASSLGQGQPQHF	TGTGCCAGCAGCTTGGGACAGGGACAGCCCCAGCATTTT
TRBJ2-1	-	TRBV7-8	few	CASSLEAGYGLRRQFF	TGTGCCAGCAGCTTAGAAGCCGGTTATGGACTCCGGAGGCAGTTCTTC
TRBJ1-1	-	TRBV7-2	-	CASSLTDGNTEAFF	TGTGCCAGCAGCCTAACAGACGGGAACACTGAAGCTTTCTTT
TRBJ1-2	TRBD1	TRBV7-9	-	CASSLRQGAFNGYTF	TGTGCCAGCAGCTTACGGCAGGGGGCTTTTAATGGCTACACCTTC
TRBJ1-5	-	TRBV6-6	few	CASSQRRVSNQPQHF	TGTGCCAGCAGCCAACGTAGAGTCAGCAATCAGCCCCAGCATTTT
TRBJ2-2	TRBD2	TRBV13	few	CASSPALGLAGFNTGELFF	TGTGCCAGCAGCCCCGCATTAGGACTAGCGGGATTCAACACCGGGGAGCTGTTTTTT
TRBJ2-1	-	TRBV12-5	-	CASAPDSYNEQFF	TGTGCTAGTGCCCCGGACAGTTACAATGAGCAGTTCTTC
TRBJ2-1	TRBD1	TRBV7-2	-	CASSLPVDGTGSYNEQFF	TGTGCCAGCAGCTTACCGGTGGACGGGACAGGATCTTACAATGAGCAGTTCTTC
TRBJ1-5	TRBD1	TRBV27	few	CASAGTGRPYSNQPQHF	TGTGCCAGCGCCGGGACAGGGCGACCTTATAGCAATCAGCCCCAGCATTTT
TRBJ2-5	TRBD1	TRBV5-4	-	CASSLGDRQARETQYF	TGTGCCAGCAGCTTGGGGGACAGGCAGGCCAGGGAGACCCAGTACTTC
TRBJ2-5	-	TRBV9	-	CASGQPGETQYF	TGTGCCAGCGGACAGCCAGGAGAGACCCAGTACTTC
TRBJ1-1	TRBD1	TRBV2	few	CASSSQGGPTEAFF	TGTGCCAGCAGTTCACAGGGGGGGCCGACTGAAGCTTTCTTT
TRBJ1-5	-	TRBV4-3	-	CASSQEVGGARNQPQHF	TGCGCCAGCAGCCAAGAGGTGGGGGGGGCACGCAATCAGCCCCAGCATTTT
TRBJ2-7	TRBD1	TRBV6-5	-	CASSTGTAATYEQYF	TGTGCCAGCAGTACTGGGACAGCAGCAACCTACGAGCAGTACTTC